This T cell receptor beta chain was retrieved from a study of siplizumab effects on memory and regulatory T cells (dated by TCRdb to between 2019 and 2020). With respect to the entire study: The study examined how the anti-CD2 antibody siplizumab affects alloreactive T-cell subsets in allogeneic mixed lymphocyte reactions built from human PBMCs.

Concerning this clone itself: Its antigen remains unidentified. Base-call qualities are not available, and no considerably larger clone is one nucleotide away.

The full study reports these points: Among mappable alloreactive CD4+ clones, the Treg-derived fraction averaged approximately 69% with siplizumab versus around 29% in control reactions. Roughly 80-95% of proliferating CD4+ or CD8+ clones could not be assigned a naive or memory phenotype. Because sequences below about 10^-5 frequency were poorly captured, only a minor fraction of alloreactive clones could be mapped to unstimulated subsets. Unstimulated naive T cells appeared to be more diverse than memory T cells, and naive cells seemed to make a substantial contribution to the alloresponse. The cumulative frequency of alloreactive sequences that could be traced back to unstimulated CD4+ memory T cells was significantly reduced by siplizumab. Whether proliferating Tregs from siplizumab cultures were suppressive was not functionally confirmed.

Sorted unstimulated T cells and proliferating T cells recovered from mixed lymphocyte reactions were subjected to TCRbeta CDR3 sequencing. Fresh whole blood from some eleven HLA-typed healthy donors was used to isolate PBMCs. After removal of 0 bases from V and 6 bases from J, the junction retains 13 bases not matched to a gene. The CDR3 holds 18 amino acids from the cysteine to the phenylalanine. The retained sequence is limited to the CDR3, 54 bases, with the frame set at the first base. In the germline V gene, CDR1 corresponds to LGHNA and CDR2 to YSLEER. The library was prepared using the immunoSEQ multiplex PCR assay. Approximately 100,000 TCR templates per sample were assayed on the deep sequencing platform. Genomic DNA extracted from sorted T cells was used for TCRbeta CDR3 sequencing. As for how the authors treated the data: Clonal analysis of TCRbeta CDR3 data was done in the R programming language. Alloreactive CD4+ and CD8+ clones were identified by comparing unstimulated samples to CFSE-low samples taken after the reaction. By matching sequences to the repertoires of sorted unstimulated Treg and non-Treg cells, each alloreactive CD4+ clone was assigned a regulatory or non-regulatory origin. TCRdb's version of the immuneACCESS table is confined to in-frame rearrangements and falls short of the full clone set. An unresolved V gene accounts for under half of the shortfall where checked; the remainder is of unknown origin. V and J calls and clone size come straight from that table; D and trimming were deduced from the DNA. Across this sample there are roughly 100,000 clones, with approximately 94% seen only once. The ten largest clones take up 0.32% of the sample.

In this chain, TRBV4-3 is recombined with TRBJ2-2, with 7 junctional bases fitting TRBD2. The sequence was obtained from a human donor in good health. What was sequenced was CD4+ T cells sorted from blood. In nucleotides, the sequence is TGCGCCAGCAGCCAAGAAAGTAGAGGCGGGAGCCCGCCCGGGGAGCTGTTTTTT. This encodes CASSQESRGGSPPGELFF.